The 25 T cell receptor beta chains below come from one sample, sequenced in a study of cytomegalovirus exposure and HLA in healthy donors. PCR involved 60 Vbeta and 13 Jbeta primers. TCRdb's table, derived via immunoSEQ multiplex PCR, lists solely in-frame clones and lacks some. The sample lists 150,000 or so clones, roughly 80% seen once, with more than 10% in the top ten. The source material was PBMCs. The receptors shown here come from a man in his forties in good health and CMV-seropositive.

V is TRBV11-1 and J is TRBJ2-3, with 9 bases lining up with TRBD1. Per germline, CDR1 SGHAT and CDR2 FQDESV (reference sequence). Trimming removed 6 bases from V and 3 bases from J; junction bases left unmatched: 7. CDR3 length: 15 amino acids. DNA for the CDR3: TGTGCCAGCAGATCCGGACAGGGGAGAACAGATACGCAGTATTTT. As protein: CASRSGQGRTDTQYF.

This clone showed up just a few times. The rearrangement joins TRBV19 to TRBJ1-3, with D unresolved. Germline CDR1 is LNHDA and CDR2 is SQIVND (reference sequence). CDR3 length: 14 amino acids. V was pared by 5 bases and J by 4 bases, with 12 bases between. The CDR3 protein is CASSEGGSGNTIYF. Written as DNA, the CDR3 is TGTGCCAGTAGTGAAGGAGGCTCCGGAAACACCATATATTTT.

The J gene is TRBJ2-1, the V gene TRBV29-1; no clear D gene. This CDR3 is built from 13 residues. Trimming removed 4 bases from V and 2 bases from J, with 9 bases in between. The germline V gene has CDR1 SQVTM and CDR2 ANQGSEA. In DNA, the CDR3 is TGCAGCGTTGGCCGAGGAGCCTACAATGAGCAGTTCTTC. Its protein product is CSVGRGAYNEQFF.

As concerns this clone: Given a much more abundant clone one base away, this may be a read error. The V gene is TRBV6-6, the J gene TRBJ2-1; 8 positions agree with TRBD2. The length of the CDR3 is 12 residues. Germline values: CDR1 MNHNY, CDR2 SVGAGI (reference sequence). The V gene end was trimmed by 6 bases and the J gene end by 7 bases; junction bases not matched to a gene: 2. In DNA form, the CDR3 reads TGTGCCAGCAGCCCGGGGGGGAATGAGCAGTTCTTC. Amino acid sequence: CASSPGGNEQFF.

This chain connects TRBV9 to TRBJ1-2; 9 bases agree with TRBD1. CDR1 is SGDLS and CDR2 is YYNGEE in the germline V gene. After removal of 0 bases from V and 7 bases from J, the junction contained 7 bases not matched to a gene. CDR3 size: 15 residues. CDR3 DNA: TGTGCCAGCAGCGTAGAGATCGGGACAGGGATTGGCTACACCTTC. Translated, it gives CASSVEIGTGIGYTF.

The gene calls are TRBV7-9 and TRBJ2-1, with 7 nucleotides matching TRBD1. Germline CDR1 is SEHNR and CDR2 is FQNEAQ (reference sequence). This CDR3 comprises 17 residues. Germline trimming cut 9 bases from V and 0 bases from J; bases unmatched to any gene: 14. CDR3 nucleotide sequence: TGTGCCAGTCACAGGGGTCGTGGGGAAAGCTCCTACAATGAGCAGTTCTTC. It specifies CASHRGRGESSYNEQFF.

The CDR3 DNA is TGTGCCAGCATCAGTACGAAGGGACTTGGATATGGCTACACCTTC. Encoded protein: CASISTKGLGYGYTF. V usage is TRBV5-6 and J usage is TRBJ1-2; TRBD1 is a possible D gene (5 bases). V lost 6 bases to trimming and J lost 5 bases, with 20 bases between them. CDR3 length: 15 residues. Germline CDR1 and CDR2: SGHDT and YYEEEE.

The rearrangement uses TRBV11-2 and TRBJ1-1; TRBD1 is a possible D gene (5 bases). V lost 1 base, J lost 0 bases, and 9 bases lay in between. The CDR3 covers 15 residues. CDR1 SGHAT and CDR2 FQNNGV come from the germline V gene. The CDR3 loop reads CASSLVEGLNTEAFF. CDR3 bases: TGTGCCAGCAGCTTAGTGGAGGGGTTGAACACTGAAGCTTTCTTT.

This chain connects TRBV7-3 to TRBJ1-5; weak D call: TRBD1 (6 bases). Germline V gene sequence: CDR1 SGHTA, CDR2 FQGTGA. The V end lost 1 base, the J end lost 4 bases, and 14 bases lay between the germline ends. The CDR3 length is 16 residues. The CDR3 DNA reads TGTGCCAGCAGCTTAAATTCGGCAGGGGTTAATCAGCCCCAGCATTTT. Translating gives CASSLNSAGVNQPQHF.

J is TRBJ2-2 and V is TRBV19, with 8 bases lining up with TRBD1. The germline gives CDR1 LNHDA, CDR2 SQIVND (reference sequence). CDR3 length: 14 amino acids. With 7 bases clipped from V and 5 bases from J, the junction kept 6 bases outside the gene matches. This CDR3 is CASKETGGTGELFF. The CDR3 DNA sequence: TGTGCCAGTAAAGAAACAGGGGGGACCGGGGAGCTGTTTTTT.

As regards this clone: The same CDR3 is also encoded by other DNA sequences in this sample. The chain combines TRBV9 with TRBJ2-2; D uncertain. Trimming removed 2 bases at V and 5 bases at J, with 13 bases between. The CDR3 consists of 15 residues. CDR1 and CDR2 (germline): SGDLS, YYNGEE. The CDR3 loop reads CASSVAGLGTGELFF. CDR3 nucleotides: TGTGCCAGCAGCGTGGCAGGCCTTGGGACCGGGGAGCTGTTTTTT.

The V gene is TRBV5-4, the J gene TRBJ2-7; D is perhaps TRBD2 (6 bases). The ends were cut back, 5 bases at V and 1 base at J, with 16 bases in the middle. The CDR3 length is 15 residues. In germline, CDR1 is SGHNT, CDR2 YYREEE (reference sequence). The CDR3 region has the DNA TGTGCCAGCAGAGCGGAAGGGGACTTTTCCTACGAGCAGTACTTC. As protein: CASRAEGDFSYEQYF.

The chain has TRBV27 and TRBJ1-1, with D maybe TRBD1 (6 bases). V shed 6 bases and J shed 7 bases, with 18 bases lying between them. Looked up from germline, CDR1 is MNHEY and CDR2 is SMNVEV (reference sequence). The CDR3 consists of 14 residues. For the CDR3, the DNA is TGTGCCAGCAGCAGAACAACAGGGTTTGGTGAAGCTTTCTTT. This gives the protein CASSRTTGFGEAFF.

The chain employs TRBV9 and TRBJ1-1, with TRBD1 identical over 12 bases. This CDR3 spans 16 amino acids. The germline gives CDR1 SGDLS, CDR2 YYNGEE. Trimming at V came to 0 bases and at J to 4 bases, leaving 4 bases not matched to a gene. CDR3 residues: CASSVAGTGGGTEAFF. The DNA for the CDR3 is TGTGCCAGCAGCGTAGCCGGGACAGGGGGCGGCACTGAAGCTTTCTTT.

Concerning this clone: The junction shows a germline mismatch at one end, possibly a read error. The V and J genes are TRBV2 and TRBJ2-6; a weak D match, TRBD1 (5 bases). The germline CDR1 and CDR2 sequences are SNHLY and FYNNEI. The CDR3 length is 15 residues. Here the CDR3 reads CASSPGFSGANGLTF. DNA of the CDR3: TGTGCCAGCAGCCCAGGATTCTCTGGGGCCAACGGCCTGACTTTC.

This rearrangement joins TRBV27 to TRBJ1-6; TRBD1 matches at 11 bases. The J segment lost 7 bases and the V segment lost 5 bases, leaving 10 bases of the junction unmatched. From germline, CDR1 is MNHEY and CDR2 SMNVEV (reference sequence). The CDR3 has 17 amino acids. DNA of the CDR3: TGTGCCAGCAGTCTCCTGATCCGGGACAGGGGGAATTCACCCCTCCACTTT. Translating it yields CASSLLIRDRGNSPLHF.

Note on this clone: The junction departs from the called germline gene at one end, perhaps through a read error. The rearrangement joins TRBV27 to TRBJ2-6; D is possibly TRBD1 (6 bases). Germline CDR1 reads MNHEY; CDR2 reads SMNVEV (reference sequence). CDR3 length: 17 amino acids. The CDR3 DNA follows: TGTGCCAGCAGTTTATTCGGACAGCTCTCTGGGGCCAACGGCCTGACTTTC. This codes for CASSLFGQLSGANGLTF. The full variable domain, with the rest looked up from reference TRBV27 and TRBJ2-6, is EAQVTQNPRYLITVTGKKLTVTCSQNMNHEYMSWYRQDPGLGLRQIYYSMNVEVTDKGDVPEGYKVSRKEKRNFPLILESPSPNQTSLYFCASSLFGQLSGANGLTFGAGSRLTVL.

The CDR3 region is CASSPTRLAGGNTGELFF. CDR3 bases: TGTGCCAGCAGCCCCACCCGACTAGCGGGAGGGAACACCGGGGAGCTGTTTTTT. This rearrangement joins TRBV7-3 to TRBJ2-2, with 13 bases aligning to TRBD2. The trim removed 5 bases at V and 1 base at J, leaving 7 bases unmatched. Germline CDR1 reads SGHTA; CDR2 reads FQGTGA. The CDR3 runs to 18 residues.

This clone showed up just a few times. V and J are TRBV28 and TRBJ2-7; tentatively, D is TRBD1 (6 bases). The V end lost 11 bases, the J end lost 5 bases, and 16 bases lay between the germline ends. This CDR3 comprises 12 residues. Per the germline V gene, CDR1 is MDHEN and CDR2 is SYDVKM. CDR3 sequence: CASRDIVDEQYF. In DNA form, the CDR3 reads TGTGCCTCCCGGGACATCGTCGACGAGCAGTACTTC.

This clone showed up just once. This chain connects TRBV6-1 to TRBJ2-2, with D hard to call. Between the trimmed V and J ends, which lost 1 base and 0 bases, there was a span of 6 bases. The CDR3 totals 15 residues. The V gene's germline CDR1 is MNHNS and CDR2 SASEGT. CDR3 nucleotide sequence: TGTGCCAGCAGTGAAGGGGCTTCGAACACCGGGGAGCTGTTTTTT. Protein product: CASSEGASNTGELFF.

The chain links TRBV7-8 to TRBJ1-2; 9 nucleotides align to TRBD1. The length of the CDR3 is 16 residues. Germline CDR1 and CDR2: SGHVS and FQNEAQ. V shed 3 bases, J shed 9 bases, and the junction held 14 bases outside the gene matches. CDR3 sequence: CASSLGWITGGGSYTF. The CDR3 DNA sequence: TGTGCCAGCAGCTTGGGTTGGATAACAGGGGGCGGAAGCTACACCTTC.

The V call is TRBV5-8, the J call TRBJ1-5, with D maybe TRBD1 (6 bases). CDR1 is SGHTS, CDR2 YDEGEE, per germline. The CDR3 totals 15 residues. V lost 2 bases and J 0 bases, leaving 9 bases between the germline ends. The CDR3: CASSFGQPSNQPQHF. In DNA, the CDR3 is TGTGCCAGCAGCTTTGGACAGCCTAGCAATCAGCCCCAGCATTTT.

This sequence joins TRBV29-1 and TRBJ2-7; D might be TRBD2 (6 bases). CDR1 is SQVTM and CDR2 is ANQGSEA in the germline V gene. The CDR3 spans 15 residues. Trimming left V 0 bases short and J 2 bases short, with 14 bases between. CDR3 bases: TGCAGCGTTGAAGAGAAGGGGAGGACTACCTACGAGCAGTACTTC. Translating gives CSVEEKGRTTYEQYF.

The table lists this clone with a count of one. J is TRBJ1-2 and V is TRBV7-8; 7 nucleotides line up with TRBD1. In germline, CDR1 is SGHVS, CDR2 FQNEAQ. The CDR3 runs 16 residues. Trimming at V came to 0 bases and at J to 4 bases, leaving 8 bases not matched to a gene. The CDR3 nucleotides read TGTGCCAGCAGCTTAGCGGGAGCAGGGGGAGGCTATGGCTACACCTTC. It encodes CASSLAGAGGGYGYTF.

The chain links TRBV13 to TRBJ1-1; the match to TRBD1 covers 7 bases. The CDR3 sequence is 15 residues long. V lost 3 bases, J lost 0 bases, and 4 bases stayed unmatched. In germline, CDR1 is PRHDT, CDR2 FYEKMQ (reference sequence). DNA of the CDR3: TGTGCCAGCAGCTTTCAGGGGGGAATGAACACTGAAGCTTTCTTT. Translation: CASSFQGGMNTEAFF.